The 27 T cell receptor beta chains below were found in one sample sequenced in a study of blood T cell repertoires in COVID-19. Here immunoSEQ multiplex PCR was the method, and the copy in TCRdb shows in-frame clones only, minus some. This table has roughly 30,000 clones, about 80% appearing once. The source material was peripheral blood. Source of these receptors: a man in his sixties or seventies with acute or convalescent COVID-19.

This sequence joins TRBV28 and TRBJ1-2; 9 bases agree with TRBD1. The length of the CDR3 is 15 residues. V was pared by 10 bases and J by 4 bases, with 13 bases of the junction left unmatched. Per germline, CDR1 MDHEN and CDR2 SYDVKM. CDR3 in amino acids: CATNAFPTGGYGYTF. DNA for the CDR3: TGTGCCACCAACGCATTTCCGACAGGGGGCTATGGCTACACCTTC.

J is TRBJ2-5 and V is TRBV3-1 (or the pseudogene TRBV3-2), with D perhaps matching TRBD2 (5 bases). This CDR3 region has 14 residues. Per germline, CDR1 LGHDT and CDR2 YNNKEL (reference sequence). V lost 5 bases, J lost 5 bases, and 15 bases lay in between. CDR3 protein: CASSIGGVAETQYF. As DNA, the CDR3 is TGTGCCAGCAGCATAGGAGGTGTGGCGGAGACCCAGTACTTC.

The chain carries TRBV3-1 (or the pseudogene TRBV3-2) and TRBJ2-7; the D gene is possibly TRBD2 (7 bases). The V end was cut by 3 bases, the J end by 1 base, with 16 bases between. The CDR3 has 16 residues. CDR1 and CDR2 (germline): LGHDT, YNNKEL (reference sequence). In nucleotides, the CDR3 is TGTGCCAGCAGCCACCTAAAGGGGGGGGAATCCTACGAGCAGTACTTC. It specifies CASSHLKGGESYEQYF.

V usage is TRBV10-3 and J usage is TRBJ1-2; no clear D. This CDR3 spans 14 amino acids. CDR1 and CDR2 (germline): ENHRY, SYGVKD. V was clipped by 6 bases and J by 7 bases, with 18 bases between them. The DNA for the CDR3 is TGTGCCATCAGAACAGAAGGGAGGTTGTCTGGCTACACCTTC. Protein sequence: CAIRTEGRLSGYTF.

A few counts support this clone. The chain has TRBV28 and TRBJ2-1, with TRBD2 matching over 13 bases. Germline V gene lookup returns CDR1 MDHEN and CDR2 SYDVKM. With V trimmed by 2 bases and J by 7 bases, 5 bases remained unmatched. The CDR3 sequence is 16 residues long. CDR3 region: CASSLRTSGGWNEQFF. The CDR3 bases are TGTGCCAGCAGTTTACGGACTAGCGGGGGATGGAATGAGCAGTTCTTC.

This clone was seen many times. The chain combines TRBV27 with TRBJ1-2, with TRBD1 matching 9 bases. V was pared by 3 bases and J by 5 bases, with 4 bases of the junction left unmatched. This CDR3 has 14 residues. Germline V gene sequence: CDR1 MNHEY, CDR2 SMNVEV (reference sequence). This chain's CDR3 is CASSFGDRVYGYTF. CDR3 DNA sequence: TGTGCCAGCAGTTTTGGGGACAGGGTTTATGGCTACACCTTC.

The chain is built from TRBV4-3 and TRBJ2-1; 9 positions match TRBD2. The V segment lost 7 bases and the J segment 8 bases; nucleotides outside the gene matches: 6. The germline V gene encodes CDR1 LGHNA and CDR2 YSLEER. The CDR3 has 13 amino acids. The CDR3 here is CASKQREVYEQFF. The CDR3 DNA reads as TGCGCCAGCAAACAGCGGGAGGTTTATGAGCAGTTCTTC.

The rearrangement uses TRBV29-1 and TRBJ2-1, with a possible D match to TRBD1 (6 bases). Germline V lookup: CDR1 SQVTM, CDR2 ANQGSEA. CDR3 length: 12 amino acids. V shed 3 bases and J shed 5 bases, with 8 bases lying between them. As DNA, the CDR3 is TGCAGCGTTGACAGGGACAACAATGAGCAGTTCTTC. Translation gives CSVDRDNNEQFF.

The chain carries TRBV5-8 and TRBJ2-5; D is ambiguous. This CDR3 is built from 11 residues. V lost 4 bases and J 5 bases, leaving 6 bases between the germline ends. Germline V gene sequence: CDR1 SGHTS, CDR2 YDEGEE. Written as DNA, the CDR3 is TGTGCCAGCAGCCCGGTTGAGACCCAGTACTTC. Protein product: CASSPVETQYF.

The chain couples TRBV28 to TRBJ1-3; D is unresolved. The CDR3 is 10 amino acids. The germline gives CDR1 MDHEN, CDR2 SYDVKM. The V end lost 8 bases, the J end lost 7 bases, and 6 bases lay between the germline ends. CDR3 sequence: CASGENTIYF. CDR3 nucleotides: TGTGCCAGCGGGGAGAACACCATATATTTT.

J is TRBJ2-4 and V is TRBV27; possible D gene TRBD1, 6 bases. The ends were cut back, 3 bases at V and 0 bases at J, with 18 bases in the middle. The CDR3 runs 18 residues. Germline loops: CDR1 MNHEY, CDR2 SMNVEV (reference sequence). CDR3 bases: TGTGCCAGCAGTTTCAATGCTAGACAGGCAGAAGCCAAAAACATTCAGTACTTC. The encoded protein is CASSFNARQAEAKNIQYF.

This clone was seen a single time. The chain links TRBV27 to TRBJ2-2, with 9 bases identical to TRBD2. This CDR3 is 17 amino acids long. Trimming cost V 5 bases and J 1 base; bases outside gene matches: 8. The germline V gene encodes CDR1 MNHEY and CDR2 SMNVEV (reference sequence). In DNA, the CDR3 is TGTGCCAGCAGTCCCAGGGTGACTAGCGGGAACACCGGGGAGCTGTTTTTT. Residues: CASSPRVTSGNTGELFF.

The count of this clone is one. The V and J genes are TRBV5-1 and TRBJ1-1; a weak D match, TRBD1 (6 bases). V dropped 0 bases and J dropped 7 bases, with 16 bases sitting between them. Germline V CDR1 and CDR2: SGHRS, YFSETQ. The CDR3 totals 15 residues. As DNA, the CDR3 is TGCGCCAGCAGCTTGGGTGGGGGGGCGCCGGGTGAAGCTTTCTTT. It translates to CASSLGGGAPGEAFF. Together with reference TRBV5-1 and TRBJ1-1, the CDR3 gives the full variable domain: KAGVTQTPRYLIKTRGQQVTLSCSPISGHRSVSWYQQTPGQGLQFLFEYFSETQRNKGNFPGRFSGRQFSNSRSEMNVSTLELGDSALYLCASSLGGGAPGEAFFGQGTRLTVV.

The chain carries TRBV7-3 and TRBJ1-1, with 8 bases matching TRBD1. V was clipped by 5 bases and J by 5 bases; unmatched bases: 7. The CDR3 has 14 amino acids. CDR1 is SGHTA and CDR2 is FQGTGA in the germline V gene. The CDR3 DNA follows: TGTGCCAGCAGCCCCACAGGGGGAATAACTGAAGCTTTCTTT. This gives the protein CASSPTGGITEAFF.

The chain links TRBV5-1 to TRBJ1-3; D not resolved. V lost 1 base and J 2 bases, leaving 7 bases between the germline ends. The length of the CDR3 is 14 residues. CDR1 SGHRS and CDR2 YFSETQ come from the germline V gene. CDR3 sequence reads: CASSLIGTGNTIYF. The CDR3 DNA sequence: TGCGCCAGCAGCTTGATCGGGACTGGAAACACCATATATTTT.

The chain couples TRBV2 to TRBJ2-1, with 8 bases matching TRBD2. Germline CDR1 SNHLY, CDR2 FYNNEI. Trimming took 8 bases from V and 5 from J; bases not matched to a gene: 8. The CDR3 runs 14 residues. The CDR3 protein is CASLWLAGNNEQFF. DNA for the CDR3: TGTGCCAGCCTGTGGTTAGCGGGGAACAATGAGCAGTTCTTC. Looking up the rest from reference TRBV2 and TRBJ2-1 gives the full variable domain: EPEVTQTPSHQVTQMGQEVILRCVPISNHLYFYWYRQILGQKVEFLVSFYNNEISEKSEIFDDQFSVERPDGSNFTLKIRSTKLEDSAMYFCASLWLAGNNEQFFGPGTRLTVL.

Regarding this clone: The junction and the germline gene differ at one end; a read error may be behind it. J is TRBJ1-4 and V is TRBV11-2; possibly TRBD1 for D (6 bases). Germline V gene lookup returns CDR1 SGHAT and CDR2 FQNNGV. There are 13 residues in the CDR3. The CDR3 spells CASSPSGGRGERF. The CDR3 DNA reads TGTGCCAGCAGTCCAAGCGGGGGCCGCGGAGAAAGGTTT.

The count of this clone is one. V usage is TRBV9 and J usage is TRBJ1-4; D gene unclear. The germline gives CDR1 SGDLS, CDR2 YYNGEE. This CDR3 region has 15 residues. Trimming cost V 2 bases and J 0 bases, with 8 bases left between them. CDR3 bases: TGTGCCAGCAGCGTGAACATTGCAACTAATGAAAAACTGTTTTTT. Its translation is CASSVNIATNEKLFF. Drawing the rest from reference TRBV9 and TRBJ1-4, the complete variable domain is DSGVTQTPKHLITATGQRVTLRCSPRSGDLSVYWYQQSLDQGLQFLIQYYNGEERAKGNILERFSAQQFPDLHSELNLSSLELGDSALYFCASSVNIATNEKLFFGSGTQLSVL.

The chain employs TRBV29-1 and TRBJ1-1; a weak D match, TRBD1 (6 bases). This CDR3 region has 15 residues. Germline lookup yields CDR1 SQVTM and CDR2 ANQGSEA. V was clipped by 5 bases and J by 1 base, with 17 bases between them. DNA of the CDR3: TGCAGCGTTCCCGGGACAATAGCAGGGAACACTGAAGCTTTCTTT. As protein: CSVPGTIAGNTEAFF.

This clone was counted once. The gene calls are TRBV28 and TRBJ2-5, with D possibly being TRBD1 (7 bases). The germline gives CDR1 MDHEN, CDR2 SYDVKM. V was pared by 3 bases and J by 1 base, with 15 bases between. The CDR3 extends over 16 amino acids. The CDR3 region is CASSFAAGGSQETQYF. The CDR3 region has the DNA TGTGCCAGCAGTTTCGCCGCAGGGGGGAGCCAAGAGACCCAGTACTTC.

The chain is built from TRBV19 and TRBJ2-3, with D possibly TRBD1 on 6 matching bases. This CDR3 spans 15 amino acids. Trimming took off 6 bases at V and 0 bases at J, with 13 bases between the two ends. Germline CDR1 is LNHDA and CDR2 is SQIVND (reference sequence). The CDR3 bases are TGTGCCAGTAGCAAGACAGGTGCTAGCACAGATACGCAGTATTTT. Amino acids: CASSKTGASTDTQYF.

The chain employs TRBV5-1 and TRBJ1-1; 8 bases agree with TRBD1. CDR3 length: 14 residues. After removal of 2 bases from V and 2 bases from J, the junction contained 2 bases not matched to a gene. The V gene's germline CDR1 is SGHRS and CDR2 YFSETQ. This chain's CDR3 is CASSLSGGNTEAFF. The CDR3 DNA is TGCGCCAGCAGCTTATCAGGGGGCAACACTGAAGCTTTCTTT.

J is TRBJ1-6 and V is TRBV19; D not certain. Germline V gives CDR1 LNHDA, CDR2 SQIVND (reference sequence). The germline V and J ends were trimmed by 3 bases and 6 bases, with 9 bases remaining between them. This CDR3 is 14 amino acids long. Here the CDR3 DNA reads TGTGCCAGTAGTATCTCAGGTTTTAATTCACCCCTCCACTTT. It codes for CASSISGFNSPLHF.

The chain combines TRBV18 with TRBJ1-5, with 7 bases fitting TRBD1. The CDR3 has 15 residues. V trimming: 3 bases; J trimming: 4 bases; junction bases outside the gene matches: 6. Looked up from germline, CDR1 is KGHSH and CDR2 is LQKENI. CDR3 in amino acids: CASSPGQRENQPQHF. The CDR3 nucleotides are TGTGCCAGCTCACCGGGACAGAGAGAGAATCAGCCCCAGCATTTT.

This chain joins TRBV7-9 and TRBJ2-7; tentative D call: TRBD2 (5 bases). CDR1 is SEHNR, CDR2 FQNEAQ, per germline (reference sequence). Deletions cut 1 base from V and 4 bases from J, with 14 bases between. This CDR3 is 15 amino acids long. The CDR3: CASSLEGRREYEQYF. The CDR3 nucleotides are TGTGCCAGCAGCTTAGAAGGGAGACGCGAATACGAGCAGTACTTC. Combining the CDR3 with reference TRBV7-9 and TRBJ2-7 gives the whole variable domain DTGVSQNPRHKITKRGQNVTFRCDPISEHNRLYWYRQTLGQGPEFLTYFQNEAQLEKSRLLSDRFSAERPKGSFSTLEIQRTEQGDSAMYLCASSLEGRREYEQYFGPGTRLTVT.

This clone was counted ten times or more. J is TRBJ2-1 and V is TRBV4-1; the D gene is possibly TRBD2 (6 bases). Trimming removed 0 bases at V and 6 bases at J, with 24 bases between. From germline, CDR1 is MGHRA and CDR2 YSYEKL. The CDR3 sequence is 19 residues long. The CDR3 bases are TGCGCCAGCAGCCAAGATCTTCTTTATCGGGACTGGAAGGCCAATGAGCAGTTCTTC. This sequence encodes CASSQDLLYRDWKANEQFF.

The chain recombines TRBV18 with TRBJ2-7; 15 bases line up with TRBD2. Germline CDR1 and CDR2: KGHSH and LQKENI. V was clipped by 5 bases and J by 2 bases; unmatched bases: 13. This CDR3 contains 19 residues. The CDR3 protein is CASSSLSGLAGGRTYEQYF. The DNA for the CDR3 is TGTGCCAGCTCATCACTTTCGGGACTAGCGGGAGGCCGAACCTACGAGCAGTACTTC.